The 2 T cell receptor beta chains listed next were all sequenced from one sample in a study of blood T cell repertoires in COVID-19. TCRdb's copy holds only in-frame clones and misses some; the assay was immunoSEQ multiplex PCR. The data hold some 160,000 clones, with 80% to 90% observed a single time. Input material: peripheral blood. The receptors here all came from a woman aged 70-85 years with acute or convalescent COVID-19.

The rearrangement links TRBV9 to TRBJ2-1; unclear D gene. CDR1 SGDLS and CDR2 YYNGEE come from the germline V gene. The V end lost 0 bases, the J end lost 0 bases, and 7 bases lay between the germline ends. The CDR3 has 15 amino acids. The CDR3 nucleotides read TGTGCCAGCAGCGTAGACTCCGGCTCCTACAATGAGCAGTTCTTC. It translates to CASSVDSGSYNEQFF.

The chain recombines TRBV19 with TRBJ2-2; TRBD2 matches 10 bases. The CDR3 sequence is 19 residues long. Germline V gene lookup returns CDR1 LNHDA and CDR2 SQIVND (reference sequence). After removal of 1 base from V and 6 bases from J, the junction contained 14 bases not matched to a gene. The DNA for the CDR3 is TGTGCCAGTAGTATAGCCCTAGCGGGAGCTATAGGTGGAGCCGGGGAGCTGTTTTTT. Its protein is CASSIALAGAIGGAGELFF. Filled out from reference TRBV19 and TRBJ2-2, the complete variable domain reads DGGITQSPKYLFRKEGQNVTLSCEQNLNHDAMYWYRQDPGQGLRLIYYSQIVNDFQKGDIAEGYSVSREKKESFPLTVTSAQKNPTAFYLCASSIALAGAIGGAGELFFGEGSRLTVL.